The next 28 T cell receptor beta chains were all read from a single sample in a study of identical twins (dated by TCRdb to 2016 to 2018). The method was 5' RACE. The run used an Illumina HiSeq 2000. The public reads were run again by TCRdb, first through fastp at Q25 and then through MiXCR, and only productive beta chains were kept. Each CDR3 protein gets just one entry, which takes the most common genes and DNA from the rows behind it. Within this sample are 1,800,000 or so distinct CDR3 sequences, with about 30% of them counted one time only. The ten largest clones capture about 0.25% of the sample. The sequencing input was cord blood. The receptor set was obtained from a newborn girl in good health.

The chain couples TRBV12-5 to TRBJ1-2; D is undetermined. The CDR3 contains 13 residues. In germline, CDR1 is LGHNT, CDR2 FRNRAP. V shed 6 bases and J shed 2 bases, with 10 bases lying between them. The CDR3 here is CASGPTSNYGYTF. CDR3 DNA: TGTGCTAGTGGCCCGACTTCCAACTATGGCTACACCTTC.

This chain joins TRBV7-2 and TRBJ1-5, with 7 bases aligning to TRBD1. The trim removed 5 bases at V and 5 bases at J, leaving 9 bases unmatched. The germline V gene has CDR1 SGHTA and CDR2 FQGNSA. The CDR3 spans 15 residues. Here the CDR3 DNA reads TGTGCCAGCAGCGCCGACAGGGCTACATATCAGCCCCAGCATTTT. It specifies CASSADRATYQPQHF.

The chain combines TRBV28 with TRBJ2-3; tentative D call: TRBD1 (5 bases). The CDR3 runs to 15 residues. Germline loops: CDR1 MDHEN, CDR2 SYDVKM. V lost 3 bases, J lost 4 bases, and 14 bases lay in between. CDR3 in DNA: TGTGCCAGCAGTTTCGACAAAGAAGGGGCAGATACGCAGTATTTT. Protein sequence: CASSFDKEGADTQYF.

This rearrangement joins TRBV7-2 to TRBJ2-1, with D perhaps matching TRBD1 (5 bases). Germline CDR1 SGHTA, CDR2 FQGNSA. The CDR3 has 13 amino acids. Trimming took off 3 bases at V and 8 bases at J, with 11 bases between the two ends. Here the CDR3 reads CASSFLGVDEQFF. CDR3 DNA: TGTGCCAGCAGCTTTTTAGGGGTGGATGAGCAGTTCTTC.

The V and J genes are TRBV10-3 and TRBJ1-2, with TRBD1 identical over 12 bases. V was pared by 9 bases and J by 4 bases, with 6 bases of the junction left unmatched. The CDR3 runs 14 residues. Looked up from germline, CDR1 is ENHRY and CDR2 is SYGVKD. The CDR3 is CAMGQGAASYGYTF. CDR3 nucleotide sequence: TGTGCCATGGGACAGGGGGCTGCCTCCTATGGCTACACCTTC.

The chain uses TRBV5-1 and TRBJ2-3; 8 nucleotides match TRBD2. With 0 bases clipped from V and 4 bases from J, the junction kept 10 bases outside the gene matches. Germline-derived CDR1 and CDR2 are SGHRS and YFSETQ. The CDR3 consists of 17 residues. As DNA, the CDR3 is TGCGCCAGCAGCTTGGTCTCTGGACTAGCCGGGGCAGATACGCAGTATTTT. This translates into CASSLVSGLAGADTQYF.

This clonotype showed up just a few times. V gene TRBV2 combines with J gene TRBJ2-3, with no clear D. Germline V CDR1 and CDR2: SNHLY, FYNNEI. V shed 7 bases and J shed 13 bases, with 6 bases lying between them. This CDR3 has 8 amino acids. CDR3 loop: CASTPKYF. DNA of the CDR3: TGTGCCAGCACCCCCAAGTATTTT.

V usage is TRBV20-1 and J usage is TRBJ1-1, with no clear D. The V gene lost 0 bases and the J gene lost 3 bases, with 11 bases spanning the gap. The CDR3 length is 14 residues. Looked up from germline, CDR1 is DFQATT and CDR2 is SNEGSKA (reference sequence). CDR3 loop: CSARDWYSYTEAFF. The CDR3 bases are TGCAGTGCTAGAGATTGGTACAGCTACACTGAAGCTTTCTTT.

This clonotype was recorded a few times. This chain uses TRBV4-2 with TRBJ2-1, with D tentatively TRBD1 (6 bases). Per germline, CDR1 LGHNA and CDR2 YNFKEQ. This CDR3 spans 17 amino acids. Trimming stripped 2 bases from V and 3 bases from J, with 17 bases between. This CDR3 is CASSQRSWYRVYNEQFF. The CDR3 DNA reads TGTGCCAGCAGCCAAAGATCGTGGTACAGGGTCTACAATGAGCAGTTCTTC.

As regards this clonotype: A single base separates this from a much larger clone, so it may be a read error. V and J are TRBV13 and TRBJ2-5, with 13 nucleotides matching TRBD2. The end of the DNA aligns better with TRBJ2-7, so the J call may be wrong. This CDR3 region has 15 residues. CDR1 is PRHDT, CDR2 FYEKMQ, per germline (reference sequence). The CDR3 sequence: CAGSLGLAGFYEQYF. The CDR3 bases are TGTGCCGGCAGCCTGGGACTAGCGGGGTTCTACGAGCAGTACTTC.

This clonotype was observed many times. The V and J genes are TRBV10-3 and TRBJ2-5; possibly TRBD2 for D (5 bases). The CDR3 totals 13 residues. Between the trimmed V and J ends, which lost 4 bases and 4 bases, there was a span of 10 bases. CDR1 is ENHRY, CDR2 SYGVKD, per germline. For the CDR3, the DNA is TGTGCCATCAGTGGCAGTGAGGGAGAGACCCAGTACTTC. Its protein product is CAISGSEGETQYF.

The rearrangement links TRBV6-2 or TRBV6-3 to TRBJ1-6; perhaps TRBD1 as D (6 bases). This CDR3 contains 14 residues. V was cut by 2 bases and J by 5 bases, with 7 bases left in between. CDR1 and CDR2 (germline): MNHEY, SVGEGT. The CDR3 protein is CASSYNRDNSPLHF. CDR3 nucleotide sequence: TGTGCCAGCAGTTACAACAGGGATAATTCACCCCTCCACTTT.

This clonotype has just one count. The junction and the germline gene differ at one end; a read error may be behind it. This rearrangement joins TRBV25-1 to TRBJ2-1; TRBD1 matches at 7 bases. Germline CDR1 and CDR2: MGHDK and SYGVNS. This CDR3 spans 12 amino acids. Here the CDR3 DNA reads TGTGCCAGCAGACGGGACAGCAATGAGCAGCTCTTC. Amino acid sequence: CASRRDSNEQLF.

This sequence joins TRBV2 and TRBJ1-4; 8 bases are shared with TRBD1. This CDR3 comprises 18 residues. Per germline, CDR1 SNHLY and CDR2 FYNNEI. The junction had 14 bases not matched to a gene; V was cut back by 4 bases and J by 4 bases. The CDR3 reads CASSVMGQATGGNEKLFF. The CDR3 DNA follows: TGTGCCAGCAGTGTAATGGGACAGGCCACCGGAGGTAATGAAAAACTGTTTTTT. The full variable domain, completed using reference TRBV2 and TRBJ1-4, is EPEVTQTPSHQVTQMGQEVILRCVPISNHLYFYWYRQILGQKVEFLVSFYNNEISEKSEIFDDQFSVERPDGSNFTLKIRSTKLEDSAMYFCASSVMGQATGGNEKLFFGSGTQLSVL.

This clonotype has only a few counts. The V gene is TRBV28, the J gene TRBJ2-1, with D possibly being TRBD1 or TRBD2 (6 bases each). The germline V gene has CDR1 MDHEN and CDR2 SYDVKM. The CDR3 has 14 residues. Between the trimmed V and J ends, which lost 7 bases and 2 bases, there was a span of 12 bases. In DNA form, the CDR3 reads TGTGCCAGCATGGGGGGCTCGGCCTACAATGAGCAGTTCTTC. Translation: CASMGGSAYNEQFF. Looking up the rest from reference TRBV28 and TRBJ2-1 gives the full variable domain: DVKVTQSSRYLVKRTGEKVFLECVQDMDHENMFWYRQDPGLGLRLIYFSYDVKMKEKGDIPEGYSVSREKKERFSLILESASTNQTSMYLCASMGGSAYNEQFFGPGTRLTVL.

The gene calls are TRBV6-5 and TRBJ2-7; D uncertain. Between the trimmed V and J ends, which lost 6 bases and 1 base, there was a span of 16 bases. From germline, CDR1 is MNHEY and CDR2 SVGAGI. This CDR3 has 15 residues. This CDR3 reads CASSPWLEASYEQYF. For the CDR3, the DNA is TGTGCCAGCAGCCCGTGGTTAGAGGCATCCTACGAGCAGTACTTC.

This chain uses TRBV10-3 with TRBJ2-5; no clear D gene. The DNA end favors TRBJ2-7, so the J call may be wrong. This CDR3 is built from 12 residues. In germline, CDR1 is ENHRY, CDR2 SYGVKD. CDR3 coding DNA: TGTGCCATCAGTGAGGGATCCCACGAGCAGTACTTC. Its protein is CAISEGSHEQYF.

CDR3 bases: TGCAGTGCTAGAGATTTCGGGGAGACCCAGTACTTC. Its protein is CSARDFGETQYF. This chain links TRBV20-1 with TRBJ2-5; unclear D gene. From germline, CDR1 is DFQATT and CDR2 SNEGSKA (reference sequence). V lost 0 bases, J lost 5 bases, and 7 bases lay in between. This CDR3 comprises 12 residues.

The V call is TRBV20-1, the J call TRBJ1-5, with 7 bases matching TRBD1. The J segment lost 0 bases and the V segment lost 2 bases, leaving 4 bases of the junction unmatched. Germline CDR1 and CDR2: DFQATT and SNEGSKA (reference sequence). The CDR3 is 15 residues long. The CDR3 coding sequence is TGCAGTGCTAGAAGACAGGGTTATAGCAATCAGCCCCAGCATTTT. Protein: CSARRQGYSNQPQHF.

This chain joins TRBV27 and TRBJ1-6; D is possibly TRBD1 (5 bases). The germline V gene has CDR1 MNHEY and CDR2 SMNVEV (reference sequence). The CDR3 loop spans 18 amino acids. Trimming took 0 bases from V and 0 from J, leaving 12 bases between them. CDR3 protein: CASSLSQGPSSYNSPLHF. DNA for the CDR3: TGTGCCAGCAGTTTATCGCAGGGCCCAAGCTCCTATAATTCACCCCTCCACTTT.

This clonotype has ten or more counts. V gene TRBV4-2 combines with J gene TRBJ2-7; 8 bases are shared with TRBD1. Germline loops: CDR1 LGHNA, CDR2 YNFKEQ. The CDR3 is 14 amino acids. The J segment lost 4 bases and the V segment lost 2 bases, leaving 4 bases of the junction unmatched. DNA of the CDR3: TGTGCCAGCAGCCAAAACAGGGGGAGTTACGAGCAGTACTTC. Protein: CASSQNRGSYEQYF.

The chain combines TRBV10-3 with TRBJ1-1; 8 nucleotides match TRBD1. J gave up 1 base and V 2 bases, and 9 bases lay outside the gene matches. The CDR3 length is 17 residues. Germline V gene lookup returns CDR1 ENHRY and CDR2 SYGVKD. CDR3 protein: CAISERQGLYSNTEAFF. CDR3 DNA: TGTGCCATCAGTGAGAGACAGGGGCTCTATTCGAACACTGAAGCTTTCTTT.

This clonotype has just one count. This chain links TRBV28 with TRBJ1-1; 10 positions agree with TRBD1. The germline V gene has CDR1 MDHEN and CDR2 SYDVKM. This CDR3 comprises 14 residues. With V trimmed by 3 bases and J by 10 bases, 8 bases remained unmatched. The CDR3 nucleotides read TGTGCCAGCAGTTTTGTTTTATGGGACAGGGGAGCTTTCTTT. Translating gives CASSFVLWDRGAFF.

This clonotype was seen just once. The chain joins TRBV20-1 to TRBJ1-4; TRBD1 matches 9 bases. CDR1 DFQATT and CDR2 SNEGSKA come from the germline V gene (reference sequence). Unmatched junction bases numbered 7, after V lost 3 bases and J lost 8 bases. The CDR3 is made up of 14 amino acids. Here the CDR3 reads CSARGGTGKEKLFF. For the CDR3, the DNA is TGCAGTGCTAGGGGTGGGACAGGGAAAGAAAAACTGTTTTTT.

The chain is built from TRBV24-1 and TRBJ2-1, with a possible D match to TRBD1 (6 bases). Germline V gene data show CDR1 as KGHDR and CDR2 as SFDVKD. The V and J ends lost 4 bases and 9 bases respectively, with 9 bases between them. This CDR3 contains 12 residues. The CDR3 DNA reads TGTGCCACCAGTGAGCAGGGGTTTGAGCAGTTCTTC. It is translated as CATSEQGFEQFF.

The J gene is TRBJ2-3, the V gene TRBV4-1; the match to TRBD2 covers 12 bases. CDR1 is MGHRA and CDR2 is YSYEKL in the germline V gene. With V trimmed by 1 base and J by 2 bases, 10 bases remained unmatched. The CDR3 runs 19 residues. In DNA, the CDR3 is TGCGCCAGCAGCCAAGCGGTAACTAGCGGGGGGCTACCCACAGATACGCAGTATTTT. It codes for CASSQAVTSGGLPTDTQYF.

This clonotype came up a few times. In DNA, the CDR3 is TGTGCCAGCAGCTTAATCGGGGAAGGGGTCGGCTACACCTTC. Protein: CASSLIGEGVGYTF. This sequence joins TRBV7-9 and TRBJ1-2, with a tentative D call TRBD1 (5 bases). Deletions cut 2 bases from V and 8 bases from J, with 15 bases between. CDR3 length: 14 amino acids. The germline V gene encodes CDR1 SEHNR and CDR2 FQNEAQ (reference sequence).

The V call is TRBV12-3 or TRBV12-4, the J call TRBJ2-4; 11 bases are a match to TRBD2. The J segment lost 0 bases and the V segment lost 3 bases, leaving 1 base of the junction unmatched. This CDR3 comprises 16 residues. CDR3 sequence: CASSLTSGAAKNIQYF. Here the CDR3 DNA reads TGTGCCAGCAGTTTGACTAGCGGGGCAGCCAAAAACATTCAGTACTTC.